These T cell receptor beta chains were read from a single sample in a study of T cells in Graves' hyperthyroidism and ophthalmopathy. TCRdb re-called the multiplex PCR reads through MiXCR, storing one row per CDR3 protein. The data show 500,000 to 600,000 distinct CDR3 sequences, 16% seen once. The specimen sequenced was blood. These receptors all stem from a woman under 30 with Graves' hyperthyroidism. Both conserved end residues are trimmed from each CDR3. The size of a clone is reported for some rows only, either as once, few or many, or as a class for expanded clones.

J gene	clone size	V gene	CDR3 protein
TRBJ1-4	few	TRBV18	ASSPFPDSELF
TRBJ1-5	.	TRBV7-2	ASRLRDSNQPQH
TRBJ1-6	few	TRBV28	ASSSNELYNSPLH
TRBJ1-4	.	TRBV29-1	SVRQGGLTNEKLF
TRBJ2-3	.	TRBV19	ASTTSGRAEDTQY
TRBJ2-5	few	TRBV12-3/TRBV12-4	ASSLGPGAGERETQY
TRBJ1-1	many	TRBV5-1	ASSSGVAQPGTEAF
TRBJ1-1	many	TRBV12-3/TRBV12-4	ASSLRQGAF
TRBJ2-5	.	TRBV13	ASSLAVLAGGRAGAETQY
TRBJ1-5	few	TRBV6-1	ASSQTRTAPWH
TRBJ2-2	few	TRBV20-1	SANHLAGGPHTGELF
TRBJ1-6	.	TRBV18	ASSHGQGGSPLH
TRBJ2-3	many	TRBV12-3/TRBV12-4	ASRRQGVSTDTQY
TRBJ1-2	many	TRBV27	ASSLKVSNYGYT
TRBJ1-1	many	TRBV3-1	ASSRKAGSMNTEAF
TRBJ1-5	many	TRBV19	ASSRRRGSNQPQH
TRBJ2-7	few	TRBV5-1	ASRPGDRSAYEQY
TRBJ2-2	.	TRBV7-9	ASSLGMGGLANTGELF
TRBJ2-1	many	TRBV20-1	SARDTTSGTYNEQF
TRBJ1-2	.	TRBV11-3	ASSARTEAVRYT
TRBJ2-7	many	TRBV2	ASSERTSGSWEQY
TRBJ1-2	few	TRBV4-3	ASSQDGAGKLYGYT
TRBJ2-7	.	TRBV6-5	ASSYSSFSSYEQY
TRBJ2-2	many	TRBV12-3/TRBV12-4	ASSLNSNTGELF
TRBJ2-5	few	TRBV10-3	AISEGARQETQY